The clone carrying this T cell receptor (beta chain) came up a few times. The antigen is undetermined. Germline loops: CDR1 KGHSH, CDR2 LQKENI. The CDR3 is made up of 16 amino acids. V gave up 8 bases and J gave up 3 bases; unmatched junction bases: 12. These data come from a study of cytomegalovirus exposure and HLA in healthy donors. Findings and limits, study-wide: The authors listed approximately 150 TCR beta chains as cytomegalovirus-associated. An analysis was carried out later, and it reportedly showed fewer N-insertions in an Asian-associated ancestry cluster than the approximately 700-donor mean. A later analysis linked a missense variant in DCLRE1C to the trimming of TCR beta V and J genes.

Although they were nominally healthy when sampled, donors likely had unrecorded immune exposures. Researchers ran the PCR with 60 Vbeta and 13 Jbeta primers. Profiled with immunoSEQ multiplex PCR; TCRdb holds only in-frame clones, not every one. There are 95,000 to 150,000 clones in the sample; around three quarters occur only once, and about 1.2% lies in the top ten. The J gene is TRBJ2-5, the V gene TRBV18; 10 bases agree with TRBD2. The sequence came from a female donor in good health and CMV-seronegative. The sample was PBMCs. This CDR3 is CASTLAGALLEETQYF. CDR3 DNA: TGTGCCAGCACGCTAGCGGGAGCATTATTAGAAGAGACCCAGTACTTC.